A selection of T cell receptor beta chains follows, all from one sample in a study of a mutant IDH1 vaccine in newly diagnosed glioma. These receptors are not linked to any known antigen. Profiled with immunoSEQ multiplex PCR; TCRdb holds only in-frame clones, not every one. The sample includes roughly 10,000 clones, about 87% of them seen just once. Sequencing was performed on PBMCs, taken from a glioma patient whose treatment included an IDH1 peptide vaccine. All receptors derive from a woman between 35 and 50 years old with glioma. Some clones in this sample may be carry-over from other donors' samples. Each CDR3 is given with its conserved first and last residue. Each record gives: clone size, J gene, D gene, V gene, CDR3 DNA, CDR3 protein. A D gene is named only where the DNA matches it firmly. Expanded clones are given a class, and other clones once, few, many or no size at all.

>-|TRBJ1-1|-|TRBV18
TGTGCCAGCTCAAACGGCAACACTGAAGCTTTCTTT
CASSNGNTEAFF
>-|TRBJ1-1|TRBD1|TRBV7-6
TGTGCCAGCAGCTTAATTTCTTGGGACAGGGGGCCCATGAACACTGAAGCTTTCTTT
CASSLISWDRGPMNTEAFF
>-|TRBJ2-2|-|TRBV5-1
TGCGCCAGCAGCCTCCAGGGGAACACCGGGGAGCTGTTTTTT
CASSLQGNTGELFF
>-|TRBJ1-2|-|TRBV7-8
TGTGCCAGCAGCCCCGCGACCCAGGGGAGAGGTGGCTACACCTTC
CASSPATQGRGGYTF
>-|TRBJ2-7|TRBD1|TRBV4-2
TGTGCCAGCAGCCAGGACCAGACAGGGGTCGACGAGCAGTACTTC
CASSQDQTGVDEQYF
>once|TRBJ2-7|-|TRBV5-1
TGCGCCAGCAGCTTCACAGAGGTGAATTCCCCAACCGACTACGAGCAGTACTTC
CASSFTEVNSPTDYEQYF
>-|TRBJ2-5|-|TRBV7-6
TGTGCCAGCAGCTTAGTCGGAGAACAAGAGACCCAGTACTTC
CASSLVGEQETQYF
>-|TRBJ1-2|-|TRBV18
TGTGCCAGCTCACCCAAACCTGACGATGGCTACACCTTC
CASSPKPDDGYTF
>-|TRBJ2-6|-|TRBV10-3
TGTGCCATCAGTGAGGGGGAAGCTGGGGCCAACGTCCTGACTTTC
CAISEGEAGANVLTF
>-|TRBJ1-3|-|TRBV13
TGTGCCAGCAGCTTAAGCCACTCTGGAAACACCATATATTTT
CASSLSHSGNTIYF
>-|TRBJ1-1|-|TRBV5-4
TGTGCCAGCAGCTTGGCAGGTATGAACACTGAAGCTTTCTTT
CASSLAGMNTEAFF
>-|TRBJ2-6|TRBD2|TRBV9
TGTGCCAGCAGCGTAGCTACGGGGGGGTATGGGGCCAACGTCCTGACTTTC
CASSVATGGYGANVLTF
>-|TRBJ1-6|TRBD1|TRBV27
TGTGCCAGCAGTAGGGACAGGCTAAATTCACCCCTCCACTTT
CASSRDRLNSPLHF
>-|TRBJ2-1|-|TRBV7-9
TGTGCCAGCAGCTTTGATAGGTACGAGCAGTTCTTC
CASSFDRYEQFF
>once|TRBJ1-4|-|TRBV7-9
TGTGCCAGCAGCTTAGGGGGACATGAAAAACTGTTTTTT
CASSLGGHEKLFF
>-|TRBJ2-3|-|TRBV7-2
TGTGCCAGCAGCTTGGGGAGCGGGCCGGGAGATACGCAGTATTTT
CASSLGSGPGDTQYF
>-|TRBJ2-5|TRBD2|TRBV5-4
TGTGCCAGCAGCATGACTAGCGGGGGCCAAGAGACCCAGTACTTC
CASSMTSGGQETQYF
>-|TRBJ1-1|-|TRBV5-1
TGCGCCAGCAGCTTGTCAGGCGGAGGAAGCTATACTGAAGCTTTCTTT
CASSLSGGGSYTEAFF